This T cell receptor (beta chain) was sequenced in a study of cytomegalovirus exposure and HLA in healthy donors. It was with 60 Vbeta and 13 Jbeta primers that the PCR ran. The table came from immunoSEQ multiplex PCR; TCRdb's copy has only in-frame clones and leaves some out. The sample has 150,000 to 200,000 clones, around four fifths seen once. The CDR3 totals 12 residues. Germline V CDR1 and CDR2: MNHEY, SMNVEV (reference sequence). The V and J ends lost 6 bases and 0 bases respectively, with 6 bases between them. This receptor was identified in a woman aged 18-29 years in good health and CMV-seronegative. This sequence joins TRBV27 and TRBJ2-7; no definite D call. The source material was PBMCs. The CDR3, as DNA: TGTGCCAGCAGAAAGAGCTCCTACGAGCAGTACTTC. Its translation: CASRKSSYEQYF.